What follows are 32 T cell receptor beta chains derived from one specimen sequenced in a study of Graves' ophthalmopathy and Graves' hyperthyroidism (dated by TCRdb to between 2018 and 2020). This sample was sequenced with an Illumina HiSeq 2000. For repertoire sequencing, the TCR beta CDR3 regions were amplified from RNA transcripts. The first round was an RT-PCR using HTBI primers with the Qiagen OneStep RT-PCR kit, and this first round was followed by a second-round multiplex PCR, then size selection and purification. TCRdb reprocessed the public reads (quality trimming at Q25 with fastp, clone calling with MiXCR) and kept in-frame beta chains. Rows with one shared CDR3 protein collapse into an entry with the most common genes and DNA. For this sample there are around 36,000 distinct CDR3 sequences; approximately 46% appear just once. The leading ten clones occupy approximately 30% of the sample.

Sequencing used peripheral blood. These receptors originate from an adult woman with stable Graves' hyperthyroidism.

The chain couples TRBV9 to TRBJ2-2; D may be TRBD2 (5 bases). CDR3 length: 15 amino acids. Germline V gives CDR1 SGDLS, CDR2 YYNGEE. The V end was cut by 0 bases, the J end by 1 base, with 7 bases between. The CDR3 DNA reads as TGTGCCAGCAGCGTAGGGGAGCGGAACACCGGGGAGCTGTTTTTT. Translating gives CASSVGERNTGELFF.

This clonotype appeared a single time. The junction departs from germline at one end; a sequencing error may be responsible. The chain uses TRBV5-4 and TRBJ2-7, with 9 positions matching TRBD2. Germline CDR1 and CDR2: SGHNT and YYREEE (reference sequence). The CDR3 contains 14 residues. CDR3 coding DNA: TGTGTCAGCAGCGAGGGGACTAGCATCGGCGAGCAGTACTTC. It specifies CVSSEGTSIGEQYF. Combining the CDR3 with reference TRBV5-4 and TRBJ2-7 gives the whole variable domain ETGVTQSPTHLIKTRGQQVTLRCSSQSGHNTVSWYQQALGQGPQFIFQYYREEENGRGNFPPRFSGLQFPNYSSELNVNALELDDSALYLCVSSEGTSIGEQYFGPGTRLTVT.

The rearrangement links TRBV20-1 to TRBJ1-3; D call uncertain. The germline gives CDR1 DFQATT, CDR2 SNEGSKA (reference sequence). The CDR3 covers 13 residues. Trimming took 6 bases from V and 5 from J, leaving 14 bases between them. CDR3 amino acids: CSAGGYVRNTIYF. DNA for the CDR3: TGCAGTGCGGGAGGATATGTGAGAAACACCATATATTTT.

In this sample, this clonotype turned up many times. V is TRBV19 and J is TRBJ2-5, with 10 bases identical to TRBD1. V gave up 5 bases and J gave up 4 bases; unmatched junction bases: 7. Germline V CDR1 and CDR2: LNHDA, SQIVND (reference sequence). The CDR3 contains 15 residues. CDR3 loop: CASSPGTGDRETQYF. CDR3 bases: TGTGCCAGTAGTCCAGGGACAGGGGACCGAGAGACCCAGTACTTC.

Details on this clonotype: No conserved phenylalanine or tryptophan is present at the end of the CDR3, so a read error is the likely explanation. It is unclear where the CDR3 begins or ends on the DNA, so no DNA is shown, and the CDR3 is as TCRdb lists it. This rearrangement joins TRBV15 to TRBJ1-5; the table's D call TRBD1 went unverified against the DNA. Germline-derived CDR1 and CDR2 are LNHNV and YYDKDF (reference sequence). The CDR3 numbers 8 amino acids, ends counted. The CDR3 sequence is CATSRNRV.

The V and J genes are TRBV7-3 and TRBJ2-1, with 14 nucleotides matching TRBD2. The V gene's germline CDR1 is SGHTA and CDR2 FQGTGA. This CDR3 is 16 amino acids long. J gave up 3 bases and V 5 bases, and 3 bases lay outside the gene matches. In DNA, the CDR3 is TGTGCCAGCAGCCTCGGACTAGCGGGAGGCTACAATGAGCAGTTCTTC. Protein sequence: CASSLGLAGGYNEQFF.

This clonotype has ten or more counts. J is TRBJ1-1 and V is TRBV7-9; the D is unclear. Germline CDR1 reads SEHNR; CDR2 reads FQNEAQ (reference sequence). This CDR3 contains 15 residues. Trimming pared 3 bases from V and 0 bases from J, leaving 11 bases between. The CDR3 reads CASSLFRGLNTEAFF. CDR3 bases: TGTGCCAGCAGCTTGTTTCGGGGATTGAACACTGAAGCTTTCTTT. Drawing the rest from reference TRBV7-9 and TRBJ1-1, the complete variable domain is DTGVSQNPRHKITKRGQNVTFRCDPISEHNRLYWYRQTLGQGPEFLTYFQNEAQLEKSRLLSDRFSAERPKGSFSTLEIQRTEQGDSAMYLCASSLFRGLNTEAFFGQGTRLTVV.

V and J are TRBV9 and TRBJ1-6; 9 bases match TRBD1. J was trimmed by 8 bases and V by 5 bases; bases with no gene match: 5. The CDR3 contains 14 residues. Germline CDR1 and CDR2: SGDLS and YYNGEE. The CDR3, as DNA: TGTGCCAGCAGTCCCGGGACAGGGTATTCACCCCTCCACTTT. It codes for CASSPGTGYSPLHF.

CDR3 nucleotide sequence: TGCAGTGCTTCTTTACAGGGGTCGGGTGAAAAACTGTTTTTT. It specifies CSASLQGSGEKLFF. The V and J genes are TRBV20-1 and TRBJ1-4; 7 nucleotides align to TRBD1. CDR1 and CDR2 from the germline V gene are DFQATT and SNEGSKA (reference sequence). The CDR3 spans 14 residues. V shed 5 bases and J 7 bases; nucleotides not matched to a gene: 10.

This clonotype was detected ten times or more. This chain links TRBV7-9 with TRBJ1-6; 7 bases are a match to TRBD1. The CDR3 has 14 residues. V lost 5 bases, J lost 7 bases, and 5 bases stayed unmatched. The V gene's germline CDR1 is SEHNR and CDR2 FQNEAQ (reference sequence). The CDR3 nucleotides read TGTGCCAGCAGCCCATTGGGACAGAATTCACCCCTCCACTTT. Protein product: CASSPLGQNSPLHF.

This clonotype has a count of ten or more. CDR3: CASSQERVQGLGGSPLHF. The DNA for the CDR3 is TGTGCCAGCAGCCAAGAAAGGGTACAGGGCCTAGGGGGTTCACCCCTCCACTTT. The rearrangement uses TRBV4-2 and TRBJ1-6, with D possibly being TRBD1 (6 bases). V gave up 0 bases and J gave up 9 bases, with 21 bases separating them. The CDR3 contains 18 residues. Germline assignment: CDR1 LGHNA and CDR2 YNFKEQ.

The chain employs TRBV29-1 and TRBJ2-5; 15 bases line up with TRBD2. This CDR3 spans 14 amino acids. CDR1 is SQVTM, CDR2 ANQGSEA, per germline. V was clipped by 6 bases and J by 4 bases; unmatched bases: 3. The CDR3 DNA reads TGCAGCGTCCGGACTAGCGGGAGGGCAGAGACCCAGTACTTC. It encodes CSVRTSGRAETQYF.

This clonotype appeared many times. The J gene is TRBJ1-1, the V gene TRBV7-6; D unresolved. Germline V gene data show CDR1 as SGHVS and CDR2 as FNYEAQ. The CDR3 has 13 amino acids. V was clipped by 1 base and J by 0 bases, with 3 bases between them. The chain's CDR3 is CASSLDLNTEAFF. The CDR3 DNA reads TGTGCCAGCAGCTTAGATTTGAACACTGAAGCTTTCTTT.

This clonotype was picked up many times. The chain employs TRBV5-5 and TRBJ2-4; 10 nucleotides match TRBD2. Per germline, CDR1 SGHKS and CDR2 YYEKEE (reference sequence). This CDR3 region has 14 residues. V shed 4 bases, J shed 5 bases, and the junction held 3 bases outside the gene matches. The DNA for the CDR3 is TGTGCCAGCAGCCCCGGACTAGCGGAAAACATTCAGTACTTC. This codes for CASSPGLAENIQYF.

In this sample, this clonotype turned up many times. The CDR3 sequence is CASSEQGAGNTIYF. Written as DNA, the CDR3 is TGTGCCAGTAGTGAACAGGGGGCTGGAAACACCATATATTTT. The chain has TRBV19 and TRBJ1-3, with TRBD1 matching 8 bases. CDR1 LNHDA and CDR2 SQIVND come from the germline V gene (reference sequence). Trimming at V came to 5 bases and at J to 2 bases, leaving 2 bases not matched to a gene. The CDR3 contains 14 residues. Using reference TRBV19 and TRBJ1-3 for the parts outside the CDR3, the full variable domain is DGGITQSPKYLFRKEGQNVTLSCEQNLNHDAMYWYRQDPGQGLRLIYYSQIVNDFQKGDIAEGYSVSREKKESFPLTVTSAQKNPTAFYLCASSEQGAGNTIYFGEGSWLTVV.

This chain links TRBV10-3 with TRBJ1-5; 10 nucleotides line up with TRBD1. Per the germline V gene, CDR1 is ENHRY and CDR2 is SYGVKD. Trimming at V came to 6 bases and at J to 0 bases, leaving 14 bases not matched to a gene. CDR3 length: 19 residues. CDR3 protein: CAISGVGTGASYSNQPQHF. CDR3 bases: TGTGCCATCAGCGGTGTAGGGACAGGGGCCTCTTATAGCAATCAGCCCCAGCATTTT.

This clonotype was recorded many times. The chain recombines TRBV20-1 with TRBJ2-2; a possible D gene is TRBD1 (5 bases). Trimming removed 3 bases from V and 3 bases from J, with 8 bases in between. From germline, CDR1 is DFQATT and CDR2 SNEGSKA (reference sequence). This CDR3 region has 13 residues. The CDR3 bases are TGCAGTGCTAGTTCCAGGGACACCGGGGAGCTGTTTTTT. Protein sequence: CSASSRDTGELFF.

This clonotype was counted many times. One base away lies a much larger clone, so this may be a sequencing read error. The chain is built from TRBV6-1 and TRBJ2-7, with 7 bases matching TRBD1. Germline lookup yields CDR1 MNHNS and CDR2 SASEGT. This CDR3 comprises 13 residues. Trimming cost V 7 bases and J 4 bases; bases outside gene matches: 7. The CDR3 DNA follows: TGTGCCAGCACTCGGGACAGTAGTTACGAGCAGTACTTC. Translated, it gives CASTRDSSYEQYF.

On this clonotype itself: Germline is not matched at one junction end, which may reflect a read error. The rearrangement uses TRBV4-2 and TRBJ1-4; TRBD1 might be the D (5 bases). CDR1 LGHNA and CDR2 YNFKEQ come from the germline V gene. CDR3 size: 16 residues. CDR3 DNA: TGTGTCAGCAGCCAGCAAGTTACAGGAACAAATGAAAAACTGTTTTTT. Amino acid sequence: CVSSQQVTGTNEKLFF.

There are many counts of this clonotype. The chain employs TRBV19 and TRBJ1-5; no clear D gene. V lost 5 bases, J lost 6 bases, and 11 bases lay in between. CDR1 is LNHDA, CDR2 SQIVND, per germline (reference sequence). The CDR3 is 13 amino acids. CDR3 coding DNA: TGTGCCAGTAGTGGTGAAGGGATTCAGCCCCAGCATTTT. Translated, it gives CASSGEGIQPQHF.

This clonotype has ten or more counts. The chain employs TRBV14 and TRBJ1-1, with D perhaps matching TRBD1 (5 bases). The length of the CDR3 is 13 residues. Per the germline V gene, CDR1 is SGHDN and CDR2 is FVKESK. V was trimmed by 2 bases and J by 5 bases, leaving 9 bases between them. This CDR3 is CASSQIGQTEAFF. The CDR3 nucleotides are TGTGCCAGCAGCCAAATCGGACAAACTGAAGCTTTCTTT.

The V gene is TRBV7-2, the J gene TRBJ2-7; perhaps TRBD2 as D (6 bases). Trimming stripped 3 bases from V and 5 bases from J, with 14 bases between. This CDR3 is built from 14 residues. Per germline, CDR1 SGHTA and CDR2 FQGNSA. Written as DNA, the CDR3 is TGTGCCAGCAGCTTGGAACACGGGAGCGACGAGCAGTACTTC. Its translation: CASSLEHGSDEQYF. The complete variable domain, with remaining parts taken from reference TRBV7-2 and TRBJ2-7, reads GAGVSQSPSNKVTEKGKDVELRCDPISGHTALYWYRQSLGQGLEFLIYFQGNSAPDKSGLPSDRFSAERTGGSVSTLTIQRTQQEDSAVYLCASSLEHGSDEQYFGPGTRLTVT.

This clonotype was recorded a few times. The V call is TRBV20-1, the J call TRBJ1-2; TRBD1 aligns across 8 bases. The CDR3 is 13 amino acids. Germline V gene data show CDR1 as DFQATT and CDR2 as SNEGSKA (reference sequence). With 6 bases clipped from V and 6 bases from J, the junction kept 9 bases outside the gene matches. Written as DNA, the CDR3 is TGCAGTGCCTATGGACAGGGTGCTCATGGCTACACCTTC. This codes for CSAYGQGAHGYTF.

This clonotype occurred many times. The CDR3 coding sequence is TGTGCCAGCACCCTTGAACGGGCGGGCAATCAGCCCCAGCATTTT. Translating gives CASTLERAGNQPQHF. This chain uses TRBV6-6 with TRBJ1-5; D is undetermined. This CDR3 has 15 amino acids. Deletions cut 7 bases from V and 2 bases from J, with 15 bases between. Germline V gene data show CDR1 as MNHNY and CDR2 as SVGAGI (reference sequence).

The chain uses TRBV5-4 and TRBJ1-5; 8 nucleotides align to TRBD1. The CDR3 covers 15 residues. V trimming: 4 bases; J trimming: 3 bases; junction bases outside the gene matches: 6. Germline CDR1 and CDR2: SGHNT and YYREEE (reference sequence). Here the CDR3 reads CASSPAGQANQPQHF. The CDR3, as DNA: TGTGCCAGCAGCCCTGCGGGACAGGCCAATCAGCCCCAGCATTTT.

This clonotype was counted many times. CDR3 residues: CASSQEGAVYGYTF. As DNA, the CDR3 is TGCGCCAGCAGCCAAGAAGGGGCAGTCTATGGCTACACCTTC. J is TRBJ1-2 and V is TRBV4-1, with D possibly TRBD1 on 5 matching bases. The CDR3 is 14 amino acids. From germline, CDR1 is MGHRA and CDR2 YSYEKL. Trimming took 0 bases from V and 4 from J, leaving 9 bases between them.

The chain joins TRBV10-3 to TRBJ1-4, with D uncertain. The V gene's germline CDR1 is ENHRY and CDR2 SYGVKD. The CDR3 sequence is 14 residues long. V lost 4 bases, J lost 3 bases, and 9 bases lay in between. The CDR3 DNA reads as TGTGCCATCAGTGGGACCTCTCCTAATGAAAAACTGTTTTTT. This translates into CAISGTSPNEKLFF.

This clonotype was detected ten times or more. The chain couples TRBV27 to TRBJ1-6; D call uncertain. The CDR3 totals 14 residues. The V gene's germline CDR1 is MNHEY and CDR2 SMNVEV (reference sequence). With 8 bases removed from V and 6 bases from J, the gap between germline ends came to 14 bases. CDR3 sequence reads: CASSEWGGNSPLHF. Here the CDR3 DNA reads TGTGCCAGCTCCGAGTGGGGAGGTAATTCACCCCTCCACTTT.

This clonotype occurred many times. The chain has TRBV11-2 and TRBJ1-5; 7 nucleotides align to TRBD1. This CDR3 comprises 15 residues. Trimming removed 3 bases from V and 5 bases from J; junction bases left unmatched: 7. The germline V gene has CDR1 SGHAT and CDR2 FQNNGV. CDR3 amino acids: CASSLAGGKDQPQHF. The CDR3 bases are TGTGCCAGCAGCTTGGCAGGGGGGAAGGATCAGCCCCAGCATTTT.

This chain joins TRBV20-1 and TRBJ2-7; 10 bases fit TRBD2. The length of the CDR3 is 16 residues. J gave up 5 bases and V 5 bases, and 15 bases lay outside the gene matches. The germline CDR1 and CDR2 sequences are DFQATT and SNEGSKA (reference sequence). The DNA of the CDR3 is TGCAGTGCTGACCCCGAAGGAGCGGGAGGGACCCACGAGCAGTACTTC. This encodes CSADPEGAGGTHEQYF.

Regarding this clonotype: One end of the junction does not line up with germline, which may come from a read error. The CDR3 loop reads CVSTPAGEAAETQYF. Here the CDR3 DNA reads TGTGTCAGCACACCAGCGGGAGAGGCGGCAGAGACCCAGTACTTC. The V gene is TRBV6-6, the J gene TRBJ2-5, with 8 positions matching TRBD2. CDR3 length equals 15 residues. CDR1 is MNHNY and CDR2 is SVGAGI in the germline V gene (reference sequence).

The rearrangement joins TRBV2 to TRBJ1-1; tentatively, D is TRBD1 (6 bases). Germline V gene lookup returns CDR1 SNHLY and CDR2 FYNNEI. The CDR3 consists of 13 residues. V dropped 8 bases and J dropped 1 base, with 11 bases sitting between them. DNA of the CDR3: TGTGCCAGCGAGGGGGGGGCGAACACTGAAGCTTTCTTT. Its protein is CASEGGANTEAFF.